The rows below give T cell receptor beta chains drawn from one sample of a study of T-cell reconstitution after alpha-beta-depleted transplantation in children. One entry per CDR3 protein, called by TCRdb with MiXCR from the PCR reads. The sample has 350,000 to 450,000 distinct CDR3 sequences, over 20% seen once. Specimen: PBMCs from the stem cell graft donor, collected from the stem cell graft. These receptors were obtained from a human donor who donated a stem cell graft to a child with acute myeloid leukemia. Each CDR3 is given with its conserved first and last residue. The D gene is left open where the match is weak. Size is stated for part of the rows, as once, few or many counts, or as a class when the clone is expanded.

V gene	clone size	J gene	D gene	CDR3 protein	CDR3 DNA
TRBV5-1	.	TRBJ1-1	TRBD1	CASSRQGNGNEAFF	TGCGCCAGCAGCCGACAGGGGAATGGGAATGAGGCTTTCTTT
TRBV5-1	.	TRBJ2-4	.	CASSPSPGTPDCRDF	TGCGCCAGCAGCCCTAGCCCCGGGACGCCGGATTGCAGAGACTTC
TRBV12-3/TRBV12-4	.	TRBJ2-1	.	CASSLVGSPSSYNEQFF	TGTGCCAGCAGTTTAGTGGGCAGCCCGAGCTCCTACAATGAGCAGTTCTTC
TRBV7-2	.	TRBJ2-1	.	CASSLLTSGMRNEQFF	TGTGCCAGCAGCTTACTAACTAGTGGGATGCGGAATGAGCAGTTCTTC
TRBV12-3/TRBV12-4	.	TRBJ2-1	.	CASSLARGGIARSFDNEQFF	TGTGCCAGCAGTTTAGCCAGGGGGGGGATAGCTCGCTCTTTTGACAATGAGCAGTTCTTC
TRBV28	.	TRBJ2-7	TRBD2	CASSSPGLAKSSYEQYF	TGTGCCAGCAGTTCGCCGGGACTAGCGAAAAGCTCCTACGAGCAGTACTTC
TRBV10-3	few	TRBJ2-7	.	CAISGNNEQYF	TGTGCCATCAGTGGGAACAACGAGCAGTACTTC
TRBV5-1	few	TRBJ2-7	TRBD2	CASSPTSDPREQYF	TGCGCCAGCAGCCCCACTAGCGACCCCCGGGAGCAGTACTTC
TRBV11-3	.	TRBJ2-1	TRBD1	CASSFRGTGANEQFF	TGTGCCAGCAGCTTCCGGGGGACAGGGGCAAATGAGCAGTTCTTC
TRBV24-1	.	TRBJ2-2	.	CATSDPRGEQVNTGELFF	TGTGCCACCAGTGACCCCAGAGGCGAACAGGTCAACACCGGGGAGCTGTTTTTT
TRBV27	.	TRBJ2-7	TRBD2	CASSFSLAGGHYEQYF	TGTGCCAGCAGTTTCTCGCTAGCGGGAGGCCACTACGAGCAGTACTTC
TRBV20-1	few	TRBJ2-7	TRBD2	CSARLTSGKVGYEQYF	TGCAGTGCTAGATTGACTAGCGGTAAGGTGGGCTACGAGCAGTACTTC
TRBV7-2	few	TRBJ2-7	TRBD2	CASSFSGGGSWEQYF	TGTGCCAGCAGCTTTTCGGGAGGAGGATCGTGGGAGCAGTACTTC
TRBV4-2	.	TRBJ1-4	.	CASTLDYGNEKLFF	TGTGCCAGCACCCTGGACTATGGCAATGAAAAACTGTTTTTT
TRBV9	.	TRBJ2-2	.	CASSVAGLSGELFF	TGTGCCAGCAGCGTAGCTGGGTTATCCGGGGAGCTGTTTTTT
TRBV4-1	.	TRBJ2-7	.	CASSRGNLGGILSYEQYF	TGCGCCAGCAGCAGGGGTAATCTTGGCGGGATCTTATCCTACGAGCAGTACTTC
TRBV12-3/TRBV12-4	many	TRBJ1-6	TRBD1	CASSLDRVDNSPLHF	TGTGCCAGCAGTTTGGACAGGGTGGATAATTCACCCCTCCACTTT
TRBV12-3/TRBV12-4	.	TRBJ2-7	.	CASSFPGIYEQYF	TGTGCCAGCAGTTTTCCCGGGATCTACGAGCAGTACTTC
TRBV6-1	few	TRBJ2-5	TRBD1	CASRTGQGVETQYF	TGTGCCAGCAGAACCGGACAGGGGGTAGAGACCCAGTACTTC
TRBV27	many	TRBJ2-1	.	CASSFSPGGDEQFF	TGTGCCAGCAGTTTTTCCCCCGGAGGCGATGAGCAGTTCTTC
TRBV6-2/TRBV6-3	few	TRBJ2-1	.	CASSYGSKWYEQFF	TGTGCCAGCAGTTACGGGTCTAAATGGTATGAGCAGTTCTTC
TRBV7-8	once	TRBJ2-5	.	CASSFPESVPGYQETQYF	TGTGCCAGCAGCTTCCCAGAGAGCGTTCCCGGGTACCAAGAGACCCAGTACTTC
TRBV15	.	TRBJ1-2	.	CAASSGSVNGYTF	TGTGCCGCAAGCTCAGGGTCAGTGAATGGCTACACCTTC
TRBV6-4	many	TRBJ2-3	.	CASSVEGGSTDTQYF	TGTGCCAGCAGTGTGGAGGGAGGCAGCACAGATACGCAGTATTTT
TRBV20-1	few	TRBJ2-5	.	CSVHMGGLAIVRETQYF	TGCAGTGTCCATATGGGGGGGCTAGCGATCGTGCGAGAGACCCAGTACTTC
TRBV7-2	few	TRBJ2-1	.	CASSPRPFYNEQFF	TGTGCCAGCAGCCCAAGGCCGTTTTACAATGAGCAGTTCTTC
TRBV7-9	.	TRBJ1-3	.	CASGRGGAENTIYF	TGTGCCAGCGGCCGGGGGGGCGCCGAAAACACCATATATTTT
TRBV20-1	many	TRBJ2-3	TRBD2	CSARDSGLAGGRGTDTQYF	TGCAGTGCTAGAGACTCGGGACTAGCGGGAGGGCGAGGCACAGATACGCAGTATTTT
TRBV20-1	.	TRBJ2-1	.	CSARGGSSTNEQFF	TGCAGTGCTAGGGGTGGAAGCAGTACCAATGAGCAGTTCTTC
TRBV27	.	TRBJ1-5	.	CASSLSGRRSSNQPQHF	TGTGCCAGCAGTTTAAGTGGTAGACGGAGTAGCAATCAGCCCCAGCATTTT
TRBV4-1	.	TRBJ2-1	TRBD2	CASSKGSSGRSYNEQFF	TGCGCCAGCAGCAAAGGGTCTAGCGGGCGCTCCTACAATGAGCAGTTCTTC
TRBV20-1	few	TRBJ2-5	.	CSARPGSGPKLQETQYF	TGCAGTGCTAGACCTGGTTCAGGGCCGAAACTACAAGAGACCCAGTACTTC
TRBV11-2	.	TRBJ2-1	.	CASSLGGPDNEQFF	TGTGCCAGCAGCTTGGGTGGCCCAGATAATGAGCAGTTCTTC
TRBV4-2	.	TRBJ2-3	.	CASSQDRGAGTDTQYF	TGTGCCAGCAGCCAAGATCGGGGTGCAGGGACAGATACGCAGTATTTT
TRBV21-1	.	TRBJ2-6	.	CASSKVSGANVLTF	TGTGCCAGCAGCAAAGTCTCTGGGGCCAACGTCCTGACTTTC
TRBV20-1	few	TRBJ2-7	TRBD2	CSARPGGGEQYF	TGCAGTGCTAGGCCGGGGGGGGGTGAGCAGTACTTC
TRBV5-1	few	TRBJ2-1	.	CASSLEGLSSYNEQFF	TGCGCCAGCAGCTTGGAGGGTCTAAGCTCCTACAATGAGCAGTTCTTC
TRBV20-1	.	TRBJ1-1	.	CSEKQGLNTEAFF	TGCAGCGAAAAACAGGGCCTGAACACTGAAGCTTTCTTT